This passage covers 20 T cell receptor beta chains from one sample sequenced in a study of T cell responses to AZD1222 COVID-19 vaccine. TCRdb's table, derived via immunoSEQ multiplex PCR, lists solely in-frame clones and lacks some. Of around 86,000 clones in the sample, around 91% were seen once. Sequencing was performed on peripheral blood, taken on day 0 of AZD1222 vaccination. These receptors originate from an adult in good health.

The gene calls are TRBV11-2 and TRBJ1-4; D gene unclear. The germline V gene has CDR1 SGHAT and CDR2 FQNNGV. V was trimmed by 4 bases and J by 0 bases, leaving 12 bases between them. The CDR3 is made up of 16 amino acids. DNA for the CDR3: TGTGCCAGCAGCTCTGGAATGGGTGCAACTAATGAAAAACTGTTTTTT. This translates into CASSSGMGATNEKLFF.

The chain joins TRBV9 to TRBJ2-2; 7 positions match TRBD2. V shed 5 bases and J 0 bases; nucleotides not matched to a gene: 4. CDR1 and CDR2 from the germline V gene are SGDLS and YYNGEE. This CDR3 has 15 amino acids. This CDR3 is CASSYRGANTGELFF. The CDR3 nucleotides are TGTGCCAGCAGTTACCGGGGGGCGAACACCGGGGAGCTGTTTTTT. The full variable domain, completed using reference TRBV9 and TRBJ2-2, is DSGVTQTPKHLITATGQRVTLRCSPRSGDLSVYWYQQSLDQGLQFLIQYYNGEERAKGNILERFSAQQFPDLHSELNLSSLELGDSALYFCASSYRGANTGELFFGEGSRLTVL.

In this sample, this clone turned up once. The chain carries TRBV24-1 and TRBJ2-7; tentatively, D is TRBD2 (5 bases). The V end lost 3 bases, the J end lost 2 bases, and 13 bases lay between the germline ends. Germline V gives CDR1 KGHDR, CDR2 SFDVKD. The length of the CDR3 is 15 residues. This CDR3 is CATSDPRDSAYEQYF. The CDR3 DNA reads TGTGCCACCAGTGATCCCCGGGATTCGGCCTACGAGCAGTACTTC.

The CDR3 bases are TGTGCCAGCAGCCACATGGGACGGACTAATTCACCCCTCCACTTT. This translates into CASSHMGRTNSPLHF. The rearrangement joins TRBV5-6 to TRBJ1-6; the D gene is possibly TRBD1 (5 bases). Trimming pared 4 bases from V and 6 bases from J, leaving 14 bases between. In germline, CDR1 is SGHDT, CDR2 YYEEEE. The CDR3 contains 15 residues.

The chain combines TRBV6-6 with TRBJ2-5, with D tentatively TRBD2 (5 bases). With 6 bases removed from V and 3 bases from J, the gap between germline ends came to 17 bases. The germline gives CDR1 MNHNY, CDR2 SVGAGI (reference sequence). There are 15 residues in the CDR3. Here the CDR3 reads CASRHGFGGKETQYF. The CDR3 region has the DNA TGTGCCAGCAGGCACGGATTTGGAGGCAAAGAGACCCAGTACTTC.

This rearrangement joins TRBV19 to TRBJ1-1, with 8 bases that match TRBD1. The germline V gene has CDR1 LNHDA and CDR2 SQIVND (reference sequence). This CDR3 region has 11 residues. The V segment lost 4 bases and the J segment 11 bases; nucleotides outside the gene matches: 3. This CDR3 is CASSTGGEAFF. In nucleotides, the CDR3 is TGTGCCAGTAGTACAGGGGGCGAGGCTTTCTTT.

The chain carries TRBV4-2 and TRBJ1-2; 7 positions match TRBD1. CDR3 length: 15 residues. Germline CDR1 and CDR2: LGHNA and YNFKEQ. V shed 4 bases and J 7 bases; nucleotides not matched to a gene: 12. This CDR3 is CASSRTGQPMFGYTF. In DNA form, the CDR3 reads TGTGCCAGCAGCCGGACAGGACAACCTATGTTTGGCTACACCTTC.

The chain joins TRBV5-1 to TRBJ1-4; D gene ambiguous. The CDR3 contains 14 residues. Germline V gene data show CDR1 as SGHRS and CDR2 as YFSETQ. The ends were cut back, 3 bases at V and 5 bases at J, with 11 bases in the middle. CDR3 residues: CASSSLTVNEKLFF. The DNA for the CDR3 is TGCGCCAGCAGCTCCCTGACTGTGAATGAAAAACTGTTTTTT.

The chain has TRBV9 and TRBJ2-1; the match to TRBD2 covers 9 bases. V was clipped by 1 base and J by 4 bases; unmatched bases: 3. The length of the CDR3 is 15 residues. Germline lookup yields CDR1 SGDLS and CDR2 YYNGEE. The CDR3: CASSVSGGKYNEQFF. CDR3 nucleotides: TGTGCCAGCAGCGTAAGCGGGGGGAAATACAATGAGCAGTTCTTC.

Only a few counts were recorded for this clone. The chain links TRBV7-9 to TRBJ1-5, with D unclear. The CDR3 totals 15 residues. Germline values: CDR1 SEHNR, CDR2 FQNEAQ (reference sequence). V lost 1 base to trimming and J lost 7 bases, with 14 bases between them. The CDR3 nucleotides are TGTGCCAGCAGCTTAGGCACGGGCTCAGGACAGCCCCAGCATTTT. This sequence encodes CASSLGTGSGQPQHF.

The chain links TRBV9 to TRBJ2-5, with D perhaps matching TRBD1 (7 bases). This CDR3 is built from 15 residues. V was pared by 4 bases and J by 5 bases, with 18 bases between. From germline, CDR1 is SGDLS and CDR2 YYNGEE. As DNA, the CDR3 is TGTGCCAGCAGCTCATTGGAGGGGGCCGGGGAGACCCAGTACTTC. As protein: CASSSLEGAGETQYF.

This rearrangement joins TRBV5-1 to TRBJ2-2; TRBD1 agrees at 9 bases. The CDR3 contains 16 residues. CDR1 is SGHRS and CDR2 is YFSETQ in the germline V gene. After removal of 2 bases from V and 6 bases from J, the junction contained 8 bases not matched to a gene. Here the CDR3 reads CASSFSPDRGSGELFF. For the CDR3, the DNA is TGCGCCAGCAGCTTTAGTCCGGACAGGGGATCCGGGGAGCTGTTTTTT. The variable domain in full, completed from reference TRBV5-1 and TRBJ2-2, reads KAGVTQTPRYLIKTRGQQVTLSCSPISGHRSVSWYQQTPGQGLQFLFEYFSETQRNKGNFPGRFSGRQFSNSRSEMNVSTLELGDSALYLCASSFSPDRGSGELFFGEGSRLTVL.

The V gene is TRBV7-8, the J gene TRBJ1-1; tentative D call: TRBD1 (5 bases). This CDR3 is 16 amino acids long. V was pared by 1 base and J by 0 bases, with 12 bases between. The germline gives CDR1 SGHVS, CDR2 FQNEAQ. The CDR3 DNA reads as TGTGCCAGCAGCTTAGGAGCGGGGGGGATGAACACTGAAGCTTTCTTT. This gives the protein CASSLGAGGMNTEAFF.

To note about this clone: Other DNA sequences from this sample encode an identical CDR3 as well. V usage is TRBV9 and J usage is TRBJ1-6; possibly TRBD1 for D (6 bases). CDR1 and CDR2 (germline): SGDLS, YYNGEE. The V end was cut by 3 bases, the J end by 9 bases, with 16 bases between. The CDR3 length is 15 residues. The CDR3 nucleotides are TGTGCCAGCAGCGCGCCGGGACAAGGAGGTTCACCCCTCCACTTT. Protein sequence: CASSAPGQGGSPLHF.

The rearrangement joins TRBV5-1 to TRBJ2-3; 8 bases match TRBD2. Per the germline V gene, CDR1 is SGHRS and CDR2 is YFSETQ. The CDR3 is made up of 15 amino acids. Trimming took 4 bases from V and 7 from J; bases not matched to a gene: 11. The CDR3 bases are TGCGCCAGCAGCCTAGATGGGACTAGGCCCTATACGCAGTATTTT. Encoded protein: CASSLDGTRPYTQYF.

This clone was found once. This chain links TRBV9 with TRBJ2-2; D is undetermined. Germline values: CDR1 SGDLS, CDR2 YYNGEE. Trimming left V 7 bases short and J 7 bases short, with 8 bases between. The CDR3 is made up of 11 amino acids. CDR3 in amino acids: CASGRDGELFF. The CDR3 DNA sequence: TGTGCCAGCGGTAGGGACGGGGAGCTGTTTTTT.

The chain has TRBV7-8 and TRBJ2-5, with 10 bases identical to TRBD2. The CDR3 consists of 13 residues. Germline V lookup: CDR1 SGHVS, CDR2 FQNEAQ. Losses at the gene ends were 8 bases for V and 4 bases for J; bases not matched to a gene: 4. The CDR3 reads CASSRLAGETQYF. Here the CDR3 DNA reads TGTGCCAGCTCCAGACTAGCGGGAGAGACCCAGTACTTC.

This clone was found many times. The gene calls are TRBV28 and TRBJ2-5, with D uncertain. The CDR3 is made up of 13 amino acids. Germline V gene lookup returns CDR1 MDHEN and CDR2 SYDVKM. Trimming took off 6 bases at V and 2 bases at J, with 10 bases between the two ends. The CDR3 DNA sequence: TGTGCCAGCAGGAACCCTAAACAAGAGACCCAGTACTTC. Protein sequence: CASRNPKQETQYF.

The chain links TRBV27 to TRBJ1-6; 10 bases map to TRBD1. Germline CDR1 is MNHEY and CDR2 is SMNVEV (reference sequence). Trimming removed 2 bases from V and 10 bases from J; junction bases left unmatched: 5. CDR3 size: 15 residues. CDR3 DNA sequence: TGTGCCAGCAGTTTAGCGAGGACAGGGGGGTCACCCCTCCACTTT. Its protein is CASSLARTGGSPLHF.

CDR3 coding DNA: TGTGCCAGCAGCCAAGTGGCGGGCGTCGGCTATGGCTACACCTTC. Its translation is CASSQVAGVGYGYTF. The chain uses TRBV3-1 (or the pseudogene TRBV3-2) and TRBJ1-2; no clear D gene. The CDR3 runs to 15 residues. V shed 1 base and J shed 4 bases, with 13 bases lying between them. Germline loops: CDR1 LGHDT, CDR2 YNNKEL (reference sequence).